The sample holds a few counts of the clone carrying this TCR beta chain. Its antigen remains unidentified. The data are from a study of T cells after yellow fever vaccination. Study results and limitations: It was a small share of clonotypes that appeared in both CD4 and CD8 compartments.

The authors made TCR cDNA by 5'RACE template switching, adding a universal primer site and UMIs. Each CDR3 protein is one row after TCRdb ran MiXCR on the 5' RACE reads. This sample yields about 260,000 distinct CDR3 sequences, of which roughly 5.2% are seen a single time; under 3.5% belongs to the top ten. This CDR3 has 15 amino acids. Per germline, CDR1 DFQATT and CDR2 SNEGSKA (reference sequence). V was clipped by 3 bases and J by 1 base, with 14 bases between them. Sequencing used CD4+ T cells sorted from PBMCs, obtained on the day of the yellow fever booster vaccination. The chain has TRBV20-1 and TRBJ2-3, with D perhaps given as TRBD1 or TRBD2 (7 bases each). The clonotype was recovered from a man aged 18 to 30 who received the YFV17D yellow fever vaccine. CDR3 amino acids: CSASFPGGGTDTQYF. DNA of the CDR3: TGCAGTGCTAGCTTTCCAGGGGGGGGCACAGATACGCAGTATTTT.